This T cell receptor beta chain was observed in a study of shared clonotypes between healthy human individuals. Data came from immunoSEQ multiplex PCR; TCRdb stores just in-frame clones and leaves some out. Of under 600,000 clones listed, roughly four fifths are singletons. Germline CDR1 is LNHDA and CDR2 is SQIVND (reference sequence). This CDR3 contains 18 residues. Trimming took 9 bases from V and 0 from J, leaving 24 bases between them. The source of this sequence is a woman between 40 and 55 years old in good health. Some clones in this sample may be carry-over from other donors' samples. The chain is built from TRBV19 and TRBJ2-4, with D possibly TRBD1 on 6 matching bases. The specimen sequenced was PBMCs. As DNA, the CDR3 is TGTGCCAGCGAGGCGCCCCGGGACACCTTCCTAGCCAAAAACATTCAGTACTTC. It encodes CASEAPRDTFLAKNIQYF.